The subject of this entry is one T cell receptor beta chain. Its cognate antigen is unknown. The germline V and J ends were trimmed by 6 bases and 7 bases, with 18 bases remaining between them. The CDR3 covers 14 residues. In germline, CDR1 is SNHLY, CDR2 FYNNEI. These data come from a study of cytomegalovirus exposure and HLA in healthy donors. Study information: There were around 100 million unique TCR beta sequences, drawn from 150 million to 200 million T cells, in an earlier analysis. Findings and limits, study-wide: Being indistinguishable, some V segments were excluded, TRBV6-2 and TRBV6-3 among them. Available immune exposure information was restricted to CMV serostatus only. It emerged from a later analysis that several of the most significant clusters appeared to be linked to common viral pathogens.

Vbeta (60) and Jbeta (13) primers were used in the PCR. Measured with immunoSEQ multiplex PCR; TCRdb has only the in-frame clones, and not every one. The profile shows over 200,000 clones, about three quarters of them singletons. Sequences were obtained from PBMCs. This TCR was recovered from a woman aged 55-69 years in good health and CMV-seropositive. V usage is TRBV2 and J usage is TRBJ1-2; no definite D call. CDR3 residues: CASSTTTLGSGYTF. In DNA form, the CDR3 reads TGTGCCAGCAGCACCACTACACTGGGGAGTGGCTACACCTTC.